The 20 T cell receptor beta chains in this list originate from one sample, sequenced in a study of cytotoxic CD8 clonotypes in ibrutinib-treated CLL. The data were produced by immunoSEQ multiplex PCR, yet TCRdb's version contains in-frame clones alone and is incomplete. Of approximately 130,000 clones in the sample, approximately 81% were seen once. The material sequenced was PBMCs, taken after 24 months of ibrutinib treatment. These TCRs come from a human donor with chronic lymphocytic leukemia.

This clone has a single count. V usage is TRBV10-3 and J usage is TRBJ2-7; TRBD1 might be the D (6 bases). Trimming removed 10 bases at V and 3 bases at J, with 16 bases between. Germline CDR1 is ENHRY and CDR2 is SYGVKD. The CDR3 loop spans 13 amino acids. CDR3 nucleotides: TGTGCCACGAGAAACCGGGACAACTACGAGCAGTACTTC. Translated: CATRNRDNYEQYF.

The rearrangement uses TRBV6-9 and TRBJ1-2, with D possibly matching TRBD1 (5 bases). The CDR3 contains 12 residues. In germline, CDR1 is MNHGY, CDR2 SVAAGI. Trimming cost V 3 bases and J 10 bases, with 12 bases left between them. CDR3 bases: TGTGCCAGCAGTTACGGGACCGGACTCTACACCTTC. It specifies CASSYGTGLYTF.

This clone has only one observation. The chain joins TRBV4-2 to TRBJ2-7; D uncertain. Between the trimmed V and J ends, which lost 1 base and 3 bases, there was a span of 10 bases. Germline loops: CDR1 LGHNA, CDR2 YNFKEQ. This CDR3 spans 14 amino acids. CDR3 in amino acids: CASSQVLGYYEQYF. The CDR3 bases are TGTGCCAGCAGCCAAGTGTTAGGATACTACGAGCAGTACTTC.

The chain uses TRBV11-2 and TRBJ2-2; D is unresolved. Germline CDR1 reads SGHAT; CDR2 reads FQNNGV. CDR3 size: 17 residues. Trimming left V 1 base short and J 2 bases short, with 14 bases between. The CDR3 nucleotides read TGTGCCAGCAGCTTAGCGTCTCTGGCACCCAACACCGGGGAGCTGTTTTTT. Translating it yields CASSLASLAPNTGELFF.

V is TRBV18 and J is TRBJ1-1, with 11 nucleotides matching TRBD1. The J segment lost 8 bases and the V segment lost 2 bases, leaving 4 bases of the junction unmatched. This CDR3 has 14 residues. Germline lookup yields CDR1 KGHSH and CDR2 LQKENI. The DNA for the CDR3 is TGTGCCAGCTCACCAAGGACAGGGGGCGAAGAAGCTTTCTTT. It translates to CASSPRTGGEEAFF.

DNA for the CDR3: TGCAGCGTTGGAATGGTAAACCCTTACAATGAGCAGTTCTTC. This translates into CSVGMVNPYNEQFF. The rearrangement joins TRBV29-1 to TRBJ2-1; D uncertain. Germline V gene sequence: CDR1 SQVTM, CDR2 ANQGSEA. Trimming stripped 4 bases from V and 4 bases from J, with 14 bases between. The CDR3 covers 14 residues.

This sequence joins TRBV7-2 and TRBJ2-5; D is unclear. With 2 bases removed from V and 3 bases from J, the gap between germline ends came to 4 bases. Germline assignment: CDR1 SGHTA and CDR2 FQGNSA. This CDR3 is 12 amino acids long. The CDR3 protein is CASSLTKETQYF. In DNA, the CDR3 is TGTGCCAGCAGCTTAACCAAAGAGACCCAGTACTTC.

The rearrangement links TRBV6-5 to TRBJ2-2; D not certain. The CDR3 has 15 amino acids. Germline CDR1 is MNHEY and CDR2 is SVGAGI. Trimming shortened V by 2 bases and J by 5 bases, and 12 bases separated the two germline ends. CDR3 loop: CASSYLPLGTGELFF. The CDR3 DNA is TGTGCCAGCAGTTACCTACCCCTAGGGACCGGGGAGCTGTTTTTT.

This sequence joins TRBV21-1 and TRBJ1-2. TRBV21-1 counts as a pseudogene. The length of the CDR3 is 17 residues. The CDR3 sequence: CASSKATASARGYGYTF. CDR3 in DNA: TGTGCCAGCAGCAAAGCGACCGCTTCGGCGCGAGGGTATGGCTACACCTTC.

This chain links TRBV6-6 with TRBJ2-1; TRBD1 matches at 12 bases. This CDR3 has 16 amino acids. Germline V gene lookup returns CDR1 MNHNY and CDR2 SVGAGI (reference sequence). Losses at the gene ends were 4 bases for V and 8 bases for J; bases not matched to a gene: 9. The CDR3 DNA reads as TGTGCCAGCAGTTCTTTTGGGACAGGGGGCTCCGATGAGCAGTTCTTC. Residues: CASSSFGTGGSDEQFF.

The chain joins TRBV7-2 to TRBJ1-6; 11 bases agree with TRBD1. Germline V gives CDR1 SGHTA, CDR2 FQGNSA. CDR3 size: 17 residues. The V segment lost 5 bases and the J segment 9 bases; nucleotides outside the gene matches: 12. The CDR3 reads CASSATTPGTGGSPLHF. DNA of the CDR3: TGTGCCAGCAGCGCCACCACCCCCGGGACAGGGGGTTCACCCCTCCACTTT.

The gene calls are TRBV29-1 and TRBJ2-3; 7 bases match TRBD1. This CDR3 is 12 amino acids long. Per the germline V gene, CDR1 is SQVTM and CDR2 is ANQGSEA. The J segment lost 7 bases and the V segment lost 7 bases, leaving 8 bases of the junction unmatched. The CDR3 loop is CSGNRGIHTQYF. The CDR3 bases are TGCAGCGGTAACAGGGGAATTCATACGCAGTATTTT.

The chain has TRBV10-3 and TRBJ2-7; TRBD2 is a possible D gene (6 bases). Trimming stripped 7 bases from V and 4 bases from J, with 17 bases between. Germline V gives CDR1 ENHRY, CDR2 SYGVKD. The CDR3 loop spans 14 amino acids. The CDR3 DNA reads TGTGCCATCACGACGGGCGGGGTTACTTACGAGCAGTACTTC. Protein sequence: CAITTGGVTYEQYF.

The chain links TRBV7-2 to TRBJ2-5; 7 bases match TRBD2. J gave up 1 base and V 4 bases, and 6 bases lay outside the gene matches. Per the germline V gene, CDR1 is SGHTA and CDR2 is FQGNSA. CDR3 length: 15 residues. The CDR3 region has the DNA TGTGCCAGCAGCTCGCGGGGGACCACCCAAGAGACCCAGTACTTC. Translation gives CASSSRGTTQETQYF.

The rearrangement joins TRBV6-5 to TRBJ2-1; D may be TRBD1 (5 bases). Germline V CDR1 and CDR2: MNHEY, SVGAGI. Trimming removed 2 bases at V and 7 bases at J, with 12 bases between. This CDR3 is 14 amino acids long. This CDR3 is CASSYRGLRNEQFF. CDR3 DNA: TGTGCCAGCAGTTACAGGGGATTAAGGAATGAGCAGTTCTTC.

The chain carries TRBV6-6 and TRBJ1-6, with a tentative D call TRBD1 (6 bases). Trimming removed 8 bases from V and 2 bases from J, with 10 bases in between. The CDR3 runs to 14 residues. In germline, CDR1 is MNHNY, CDR2 SVGAGI (reference sequence). The CDR3 nucleotides read TGTGCCAGCCTGGGACATGCCTATAATTCACCCCTCCACTTT. Its translation: CASLGHAYNSPLHF.

This rearrangement joins TRBV18 to TRBJ2-2; possibly TRBD1 for D (7 bases). This CDR3 contains 16 residues. Trimming shortened V by 4 bases and J by 0 bases, and 12 bases separated the two germline ends. Per germline, CDR1 KGHSH and CDR2 LQKENI. The chain's CDR3 is CASSQTGDSNTGELFF. The CDR3 nucleotides read TGTGCCAGCTCACAAACAGGGGACTCGAACACCGGGGAGCTGTTTTTT.

CDR3: CASGVVGQETQYF. CDR3 in DNA: TGTGCCAGCGGGGTGGTGGGACAAGAGACCCAGTACTTC. The V gene is TRBV5-4, the J gene TRBJ2-5; D not certain. The CDR3 length is 13 residues. With 7 bases removed from V and 2 bases from J, the gap between germline ends came to 12 bases. Germline assignment: CDR1 SGHNT and CDR2 YYREEE (reference sequence).

The chain employs TRBV7-2 and TRBJ2-7, with D perhaps TRBD1 (5 bases). CDR1 is SGHTA, CDR2 FQGNSA, per germline. Trimming cost V 4 bases and J 0 bases, with 10 bases left between them. This CDR3 region has 14 residues. CDR3 coding DNA: TGTGCCAGCAGCTCAGGGTCCCACTCCTACGAGCAGTACTTC. The encoded protein is CASSSGSHSYEQYF.

The chain employs TRBV9 and TRBJ1-5; no definite D call. Germline loops: CDR1 SGDLS, CDR2 YYNGEE. Trimming removed 4 bases from V and 0 bases from J, with 11 bases in between. The CDR3 consists of 15 residues. CDR3 sequence: CASSPAGGSNQPQHF. For the CDR3, the DNA is TGTGCCAGCAGCCCCGCGGGAGGTAGCAATCAGCCCCAGCATTTT.